The rows below give T cell receptor beta chains drawn from one sample of a study of STAT5B mutations in CD4+ large granular lymphocyte leukemia. The assay was immunoSEQ multiplex PCR, and TCRdb's table has in-frame clones only and misses some. The profile shows 25,000 to 35,000 clones, 78% of them singletons. Sample: CD4+ T cells from blood buffy coats. The receptors stem from a human donor in good health. Both conserved end residues are part of each CDR3. The D gene is left open where the match is weak. Clone size is not always given. Where it is, it says once, few, many or a class for expanded clones.

d_call	j_call	v_call	clone_size	cdr3_aa	cdr3_nt
.	TRBJ2-5	TRBV5-1	.	CASSLGGTQETQYF	TGCGCCAGCAGCTTGGGGGGGACCCAAGAGACCCAGTACTTC
TRBD2	TRBJ2-5	TRBV7-6	.	CASSLGRVLETQYF	TGTGCCAGCAGCCTCGGGAGGGTGCTGGAGACCCAGTACTTC
TRBD2	TRBJ2-1	TRBV5-5	once	CASSLFASGRARYEQFF	TGTGCCAGCAGCTTGTTTGCTAGCGGGAGGGCTCGGTATGAGCAGTTCTTC
.	TRBJ2-3	TRBV18	.	CASSPPSSTDTQYF	TGTGCCAGCTCACCGCCCAGTAGCACAGATACGCAGTATTTT
.	TRBJ2-3	TRBV7-2	.	CASSLMNTQYF	TGTGCCAGCAGCTTGATGAATACGCAGTATTTT
.	TRBJ2-5	TRBV28	.	CASSPGVARETQYF	TGTGCCAGCAGCCCAGGAGTGGCACGGGAGACCCAGTACTTC
.	TRBJ1-2	TRBV7-2	.	CASSLGWGLSYTF	TGTGCCAGCAGCTTAGGTTGGGGGTTGAGCTACACCTTC
TRBD2	TRBJ2-3	TRBV5-1	.	CASSLVGGGPDTQYF	TGCGCCAGCAGCTTGGTCGGCGGGGGGCCAGATACGCAGTATTTT
.	TRBJ2-3	TRBV27	.	CASSSPATSLTPRYF	TGTGCCAGCAGTTCGCCAGCTACTAGCCTAACCCCTCGATATTTT
TRBD1	TRBJ2-1	TRBV10-3	.	CAISSDRAPSGEQFF	TGTGCCATCAGCTCGGACAGGGCCCCTTCCGGTGAGCAGTTCTTC
TRBD2	TRBJ2-2	TRBV29-1	.	CSVEGGRGADTGELFF	TGCAGCGTTGAAGGCGGGAGGGGGGCTGACACCGGGGAGCTGTTTTTT
.	TRBJ1-1	TRBV6-5	.	CASRPGRTTEAFF	TGTGCCAGCCGCCCGGGGCGTACGACTGAAGCTTTCTTT
.	TRBJ2-7	TRBV18	.	CASSPGGGYEQYF	TGTGCCAGCTCACCAGGGGGCGGGTACGAGCAGTACTTC
TRBD2	TRBJ2-3	TRBV11-2	.	CASRVAGRITDTQYF	TGTGCCAGCAGGGTAGCGGGGCGAATCACAGATACGCAGTATTTT
.	TRBJ1-1	TRBV20-1	.	CSASQNTEAFF	TGCAGTGCTTCACAGAACACTGAAGCTTTCTTT
.	TRBJ1-3	TRBV9	.	CASSASGGNTIYF	TGTGCCAGCAGCGCCTCGGGAGGAAACACCATATATTTT
.	TRBJ2-5	TRBV2	.	CASSDDGTETQYF	TGTGCCAGCAGTGACGACGGGACGGAGACCCAGTACTTC
TRBD1	TRBJ1-1	TRBV2	.	CASSDMTGGLTEAFF	TGTGCCAGCAGTGACATGACAGGGGGCCTCACTGAAGCTTTCTTT
.	TRBJ1-2	TRBV30	.	CAWSGGIYGYTF	TGTGCCTGGAGTGGGGGCATCTATGGCTACACCTTC
TRBD2	TRBJ2-1	TRBV18	.	CASEGTSGGAYNEQFF	TGTGCCAGCGAAGGGACTAGCGGGGGGGCGTACAATGAGCAGTTCTTC
TRBD1	TRBJ1-5	TRBV6-5	few	CASSRQGFQPQHF	TGTGCCAGCAGTCGACAGGGTTTTCAGCCCCAGCATTTT
.	TRBJ2-5	TRBV19	once	CASSMGMVGQETQYF	TGTGCCAGTAGTATGGGGATGGTAGGCCAAGAGACCCAGTACTTC
TRBD2	TRBJ2-3	TRBV5-1	.	CASSLQVAGSTDTQYF	TGCGCCAGCAGCTTACAAGTAGCGGGCAGCACAGATACGCAGTATTTT
TRBD1	TRBJ2-1	TRBV28	.	CASSPPQGVGSYNEQFF	TGTGCCAGCAGTCCCCCACAGGGGGTGGGCTCCTACAATGAGCAGTTCTTC
TRBD1	TRBJ1-5	TRBV7-2	.	CASSLKTGDQPQHF	TGTGCCAGCAGCCTTAAAACAGGGGATCAGCCCCAGCATTTT
.	TRBJ1-1	TRBV19	.	CASREQENTEAFF	TGTGCCAGTAGGGAACAAGAGAACACTGAAGCTTTCTTT
.	TRBJ2-7	TRBV9	few	CASSMGDEQYF	TGTGCCAGCAGTATGGGAGACGAGCAGTACTTC
TRBD1	TRBJ1-2	TRBV27	.	CASSPGTGFRGGYTF	TGTGCCAGCAGTCCAGGGACAGGCTTTAGAGGCGGCTACACCTTC
.	TRBJ1-2	TRBV28	.	CASSLTGTGWEKTPDLTNYGYTF	TGTGCCAGCAGTTTAACCGGAACAGGGTGGGAGAAGACCCCGGACCTTACTAACTATGGCTACACCTTC
TRBD2	TRBJ2-1	TRBV19	.	CASSFLAGGRNNEQFF	TGTGCCAGTAGTTTTCTAGCGGGAGGGCGGAACAATGAGCAGTTCTTC
.	TRBJ1-1	TRBV11-2	.	CASSFSMTANTEAFF	TGTGCCAGCAGCTTTTCTATGACAGCGAACACTGAAGCTTTCTTT
TRBD1	TRBJ2-2	TRBV7-2	.	CASSSRQGGTGELFF	TGTGCCAGCAGCTCTCGACAGGGTGGGACCGGGGAGCTGTTTTTT
.	TRBJ1-2	TRBV30	few	CAWSDRNYGYTF	TGTGCCTGGAGTGACAGAAACTATGGCTACACCTTC
TRBD2	TRBJ2-1	TRBV7-2	.	CASSLVGGEQFF	TGTGCCAGCAGCCTTGTCGGGGGGGAGCAGTTCTTC
.	TRBJ2-1	TRBV4-1	.	CASSQLLVEEQFF	TGCGCCAGCAGCCAATTACTAGTAGAGGAGCAGTTCTTC
TRBD2	TRBJ2-7	TRBV27	.	CASSSPGTSGTYEQYF	TGTGCCAGCAGTTCGCCCGGGACTAGCGGAACCTACGAGCAGTACTTC
TRBD1	TRBJ2-1	TRBV9	.	CASSPGTGRKDNEQFF	TGTGCCAGCAGCCCCGGGACAGGGAGGAAGGACAATGAGCAGTTCTTC
TRBD1	TRBJ2-1	TRBV7-3	.	CASSSPGQGSGYNEQFF	TGTGCCAGCAGCTCCCCAGGACAGGGTTCGGGATACAATGAGCAGTTCTTC
TRBD1	TRBJ2-5	TRBV5-6	.	CASRNRGGPETQYF	TGTGCCAGCAGAAACAGGGGCGGGCCGGAGACCCAGTACTTC
.	TRBJ2-7	TRBV7-8	.	CASSPNSGSLGAYF	TGTGCCAGCAGCCCTAACAGCGGCTCCCTCGGGGCGTACTTC
.	TRBJ2-1	TRBV7-9	.	CASSPGVFPEQFF	TGTGCCAGCAGCCCTGGCGTTTTCCCTGAGCAGTTCTTC